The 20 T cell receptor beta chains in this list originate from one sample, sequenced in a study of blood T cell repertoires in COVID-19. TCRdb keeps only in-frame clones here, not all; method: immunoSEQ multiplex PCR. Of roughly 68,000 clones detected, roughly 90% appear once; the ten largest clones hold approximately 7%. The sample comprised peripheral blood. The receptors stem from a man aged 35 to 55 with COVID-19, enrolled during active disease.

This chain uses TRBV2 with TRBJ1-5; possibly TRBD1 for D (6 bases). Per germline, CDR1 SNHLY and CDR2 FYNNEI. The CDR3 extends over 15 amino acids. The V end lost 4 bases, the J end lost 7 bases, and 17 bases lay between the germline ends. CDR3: CASSAPPNRDQPQHF. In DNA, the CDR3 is TGTGCCAGCAGTGCACCCCCTAACAGGGACCAGCCCCAGCATTTT.

The CDR3 protein is CASSGGRGYYGYTF. CDR3 sequence (DNA): TGTGCCAGCAGTGGGGGCAGGGGTTATTATGGCTACACCTTC. The chain uses TRBV2 and TRBJ1-2, with TRBD1 as a possible D gene (6 bases). Deletions cut 4 bases from V and 5 bases from J, with 14 bases between. This CDR3 has 14 residues. The V gene's germline CDR1 is SNHLY and CDR2 FYNNEI. The whole variable domain, remainder taken from reference TRBV2 and TRBJ1-2, is EPEVTQTPSHQVTQMGQEVILRCVPISNHLYFYWYRQILGQKVEFLVSFYNNEISEKSEIFDDQFSVERPDGSNFTLKIRSTKLEDSAMYFCASSGGRGYYGYTFGSGTRLTVV.

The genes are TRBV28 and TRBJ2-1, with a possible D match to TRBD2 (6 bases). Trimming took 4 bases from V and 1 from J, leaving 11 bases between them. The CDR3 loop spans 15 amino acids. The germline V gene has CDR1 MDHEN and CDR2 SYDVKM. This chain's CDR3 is CASSSPAGSYNEQFF. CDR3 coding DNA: TGTGCCAGCAGTTCACCAGCGGGTTCCTACAATGAGCAGTTCTTC.

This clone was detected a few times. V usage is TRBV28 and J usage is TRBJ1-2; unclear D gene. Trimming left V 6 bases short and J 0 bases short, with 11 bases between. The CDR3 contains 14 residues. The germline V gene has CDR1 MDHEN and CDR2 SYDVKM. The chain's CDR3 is CASSPGGTNYGYTF. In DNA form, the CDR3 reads TGTGCCAGCAGCCCGGGAGGGACTAACTATGGCTACACCTTC.

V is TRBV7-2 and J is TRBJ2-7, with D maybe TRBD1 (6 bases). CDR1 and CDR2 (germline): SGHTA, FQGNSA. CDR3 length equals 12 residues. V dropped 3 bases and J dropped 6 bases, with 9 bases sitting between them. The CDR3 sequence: CASSFLQGEQYF. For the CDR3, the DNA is TGTGCCAGCAGCTTCCTACAGGGCGAGCAGTACTTC.

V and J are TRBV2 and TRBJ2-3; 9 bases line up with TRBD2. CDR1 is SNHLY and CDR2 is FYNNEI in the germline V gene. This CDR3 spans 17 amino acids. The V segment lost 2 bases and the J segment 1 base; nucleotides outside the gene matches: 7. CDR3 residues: CASSEQAGGLGTDTQYF. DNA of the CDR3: TGTGCCAGCAGTGAACAGGCGGGGGGGCTGGGCACAGATACGCAGTATTTT.

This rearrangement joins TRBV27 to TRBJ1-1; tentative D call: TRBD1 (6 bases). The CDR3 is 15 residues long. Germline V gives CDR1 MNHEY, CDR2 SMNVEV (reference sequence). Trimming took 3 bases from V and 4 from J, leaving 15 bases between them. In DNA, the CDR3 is TGTGCCAGCAGTTTGGGGGGGCTCGGGGTCACTGAAGCTTTCTTT. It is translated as CASSLGGLGVTEAFF.

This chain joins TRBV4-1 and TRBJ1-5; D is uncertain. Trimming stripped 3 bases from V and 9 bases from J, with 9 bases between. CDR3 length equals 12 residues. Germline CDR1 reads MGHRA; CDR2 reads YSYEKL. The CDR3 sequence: CASSQSTGPQHF. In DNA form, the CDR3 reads TGCGCCAGCAGCCAGTCTACTGGGCCCCAGCATTTT.

This chain's CDR3 is CASSISGGQGYTF. In DNA, the CDR3 is TGTGCCAGCAGTATCTCAGGGGGCCAAGGCTACACCTTC. The chain combines TRBV27 with TRBJ1-2; 8 nucleotides align to TRBD1. The germline gives CDR1 MNHEY, CDR2 SMNVEV (reference sequence). The CDR3 runs to 13 residues. Trimming cost V 5 bases and J 8 bases; bases outside gene matches: 7.

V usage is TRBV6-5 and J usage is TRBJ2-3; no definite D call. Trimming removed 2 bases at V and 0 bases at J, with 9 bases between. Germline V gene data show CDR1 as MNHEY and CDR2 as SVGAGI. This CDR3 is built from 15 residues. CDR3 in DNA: TGTGCCAGCAGTTACGGCGGAACTAGCACAGATACGCAGTATTTT. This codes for CASSYGGTSTDTQYF.

The CDR3 region is CASGSTGSDTEAFF. CDR3 sequence (DNA): TGTGCCAGCGGATCGACAGGGTCTGATACTGAAGCTTTCTTT. This chain uses TRBV27 with TRBJ1-1, with 7 bases identical to TRBD1. The CDR3 spans 14 residues. CDR1 is MNHEY and CDR2 is SMNVEV in the germline V gene (reference sequence). Trimming removed 8 bases from V and 5 bases from J; junction bases left unmatched: 11.

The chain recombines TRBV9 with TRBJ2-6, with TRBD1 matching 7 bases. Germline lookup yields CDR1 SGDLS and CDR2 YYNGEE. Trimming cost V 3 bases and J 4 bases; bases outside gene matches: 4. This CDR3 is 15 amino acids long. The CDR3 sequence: CASSGQGTGANVLTF. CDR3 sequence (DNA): TGTGCCAGCAGCGGACAGGGTACGGGGGCCAACGTCCTGACTTTC.

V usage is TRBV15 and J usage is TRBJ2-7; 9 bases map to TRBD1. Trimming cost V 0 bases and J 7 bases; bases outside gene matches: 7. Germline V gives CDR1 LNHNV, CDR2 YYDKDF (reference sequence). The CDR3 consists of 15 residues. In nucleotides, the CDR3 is TGTGCCACCAGCAGAGATAAACAGGGGGCGGGAGAGCAGTACTTC. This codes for CATSRDKQGAGEQYF. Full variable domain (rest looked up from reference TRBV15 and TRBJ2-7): DAMVIQNPRYQVTQFGKPVTLSCSQTLNHNVMYWYQQKSSQAPKLLFHYYDKDFNNEADTPDNFQSRRPNTSFCFLDIRSPGLGDTAMYLCATSRDKQGAGEQYFGPGTRLTVT.

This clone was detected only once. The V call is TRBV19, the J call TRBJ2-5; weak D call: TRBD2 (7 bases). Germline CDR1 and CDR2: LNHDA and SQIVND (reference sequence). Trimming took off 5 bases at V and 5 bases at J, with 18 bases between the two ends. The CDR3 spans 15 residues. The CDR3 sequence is CASSARDRGGETQYF. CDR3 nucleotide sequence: TGTGCCAGTAGTGCTCGGGACCGCGGGGGCGAGACCCAGTACTTC.

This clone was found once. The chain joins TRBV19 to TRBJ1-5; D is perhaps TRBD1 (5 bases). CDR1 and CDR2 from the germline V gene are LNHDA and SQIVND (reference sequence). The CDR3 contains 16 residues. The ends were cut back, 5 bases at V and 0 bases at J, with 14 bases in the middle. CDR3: CASSPLRGYSNQPQHF. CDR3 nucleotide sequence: TGTGCCAGTAGTCCTTTACGGGGGTATAGCAATCAGCCCCAGCATTTT.

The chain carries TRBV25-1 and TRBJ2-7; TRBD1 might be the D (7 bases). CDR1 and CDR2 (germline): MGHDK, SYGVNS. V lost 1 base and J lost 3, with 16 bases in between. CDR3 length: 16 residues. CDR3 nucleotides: TGTGCCAGCAGTGAATCGACAGGGCGGGGTAACTACGAGCAGTACTTC. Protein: CASSESTGRGNYEQYF.

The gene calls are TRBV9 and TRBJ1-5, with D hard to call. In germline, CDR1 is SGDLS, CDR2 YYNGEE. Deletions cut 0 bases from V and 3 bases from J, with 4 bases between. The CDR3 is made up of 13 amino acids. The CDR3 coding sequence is TGTGCCAGCAGCGTAGGAGACAATCAGCCCCAGCATTTT. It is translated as CASSVGDNQPQHF.

CDR3 loop: CASSLEVDSYATNEKLFF. Written as DNA, the CDR3 is TGTGCCAGCAGCTTGGAAGTGGACAGTTATGCAACTAATGAAAAACTGTTTTTT. The chain recombines TRBV5-5 with TRBJ1-4; possibly TRBD1 for D (6 bases). The CDR3 has 18 residues. The germline V gene encodes CDR1 SGHKS and CDR2 YYEKEE (reference sequence). V lost 0 bases to trimming and J lost 0 bases, with 15 bases between them.

Here the CDR3 reads CASSRDRGQNTEAFF. CDR3 in DNA: TGCGCCAGCAGCCGCGACAGGGGGCAGAACACTGAAGCTTTCTTT. The chain combines TRBV5-1 with TRBJ1-1, with TRBD1 identical over 10 bases. CDR1 is SGHRS and CDR2 is YFSETQ in the germline V gene. The CDR3 covers 15 residues. V was clipped by 4 bases and J by 1 base; unmatched bases: 4. Full variable domain (outside the CDR3, taken from reference TRBV5-1 and TRBJ1-1): KAGVTQTPRYLIKTRGQQVTLSCSPISGHRSVSWYQQTPGQGLQFLFEYFSETQRNKGNFPGRFSGRQFSNSRSEMNVSTLELGDSALYLCASSRDRGQNTEAFFGQGTRLTVV.

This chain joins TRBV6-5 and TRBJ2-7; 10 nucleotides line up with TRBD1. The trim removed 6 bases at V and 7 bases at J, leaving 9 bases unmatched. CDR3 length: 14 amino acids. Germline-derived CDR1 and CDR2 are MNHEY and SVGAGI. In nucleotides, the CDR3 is TGTGCCAGCAGCCCGGACAGGGGGGCCCCTGAGCAGTACTTC. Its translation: CASSPDRGAPEQYF.